This record covers a single TCR beta chain. What it recognizes is unknown. Time point reported: week 23, last vaccination. It was 300 ug of mutant IDH1 20-mer peptide that made up each vaccine dose, given with topical imiquimod. This CDR3 contains 10 residues. V was clipped by 3 bases and J by 11 bases, with 7 bases between them. Germline V CDR1 and CDR2: SNHLY, FYNNEI. Only in-frame clones appear in the TCRdb table, and some are missing; sequencing was by immunoSEQ multiplex PCR. Here the sample spans over 50,000 clones, 84% being singletons. The sample is drawn from a study of a mutant IDH1 vaccine in newly diagnosed glioma. Study in general: Treated individuals were around 60% male and 37.5% female, averaging about 42 years of age. The therapy given earlier, which was standard therapy, consisted of radiotherapy, temozolomide, or both, and most of the patients received both.

Findings and limits, study-wide: The occurrence of vaccine-induced immune responses was seen in 93.3% of patients.

The material sequenced was PBMCs, taken from a glioma patient whose treatment included an IDH1 peptide vaccine. This rearrangement joins TRBV2 to TRBJ1-1; D is uncertain. This receptor was obtained from a man between 18 and 35 years old with glioma. Here the CDR3 DNA reads TGTGCCAGCAGTGACGCGGGGGCTTTCTTT. Translated: CASSDAGAFF.